This T cell receptor beta chain stems from a study of T cell responses to AZD1222 COVID-19 vaccine. Assay used: immunoSEQ multiplex PCR; TCRdb lists only in-frame clones, some missing. Among 190,000 or so clones listed, roughly 92% were seen once. In germline, CDR1 is WSHSY, CDR2 SAAADI. Deletions cut 4 bases from V and 7 bases from J, with 7 bases between. CDR3 length equals 11 residues. The chain carries TRBV10-2 and TRBJ1-1; no reliable D call. The specimen comprised peripheral blood, sampled 28 days after the second AZD1222 dose. The receptor comes from an adult who received the AZD1222 COVID-19 vaccine. CDR3 sequence reads: CASSVLSEAFF. DNA for the CDR3: TGCGCCAGCAGTGTCCTGAGTGAAGCTTTCTTT.